This T cell receptor (beta chain) was captured in a study of shared clonotypes between healthy human individuals. Points from the study as a whole: On the whole, naive subsets had larger estimated richness than memory subsets had. For sorted subsets, rarefaction showed incomplete sequencing despite large depth.

Points on this clone: Its antigen is not known. Being one base from a much bigger clone, this may be a read error. Other DNA sequences in this specimen translate into the identical CDR3.

The CDR3 loop spans 13 amino acids. Germline V CDR1 and CDR2: SGHNT, YYREEE (reference sequence). This was a deep-level run. Generated by immunoSEQ multiplex PCR, the TCRdb table keeps only in-frame clones and is missing some. Of about 1.1 million clones listed, approximately 80% are singletons. This clonotype was obtained from a man aged 18 to 35 in good health. Some clones in this sample may be carry-over from other donors' samples. V gene TRBV5-4 combines with J gene TRBJ2-6; D assignment may be TRBD1 or TRBD2 (5 bases each). The specimen sequenced was memory CD4+ T cells from PBMCs. The subset denotes: CD45RA-negative fraction. This CDR3 reads CASSLFGANVLTF. Written as DNA, the CDR3 is TGTGCCAGCAGCTTGTTCGGGGCCAATGTCCTGACTTTC.